Presented here are 30 T cell receptor beta chains from one specimen sequenced in a study of technical replicates of blood from a handful of donors. Measured with immunoSEQ multiplex PCR; TCRdb has only the in-frame clones, and not every one. Of 70,000 to 85,000 clones in the sample, roughly 90% were seen once. Sequencing used T cells isolated from PBMCs. These receptors originate from a human donor in good health.

This clone has only one observation. This chain connects TRBV27 to TRBJ2-3, with TRBD2 matching 9 bases. The CDR3 spans 15 residues. V shed 7 bases and J 4 bases; nucleotides not matched to a gene: 9. Germline loops: CDR1 MNHEY, CDR2 SMNVEV (reference sequence). The CDR3 nucleotides read TGTGCCAGCAATCCAATAGCGGGAGCGGCAGATACGCAGTATTTT. The encoded protein is CASNPIAGAADTQYF.

The rearrangement joins TRBV5-1 to TRBJ1-4; TRBD1 matches at 9 bases. Trimming at V came to 4 bases and at J to 6 bases, leaving 7 bases not matched to a gene. From germline, CDR1 is SGHRS and CDR2 YFSETQ. The CDR3 spans 15 residues. In DNA form, the CDR3 reads TGCGCCAGCAGCACCAACAGGGGGCCGGATGAAAAACTGTTTTTT. This encodes CASSTNRGPDEKLFF.

The V gene is TRBV7-9, the J gene TRBJ2-1, with D possibly being TRBD2 (5 bases). V was pared by 5 bases and J by 7 bases, with 21 bases between. From germline, CDR1 is SEHNR and CDR2 FQNEAQ (reference sequence). This CDR3 spans 16 amino acids. The CDR3 DNA is TGTGCCAGCAGCCCCCCGAGAGGACTCGAAAGGAATGAGCAGTTCTTC. Amino acids: CASSPPRGLERNEQFF.

The V gene is TRBV19, the J gene TRBJ2-7; 16 nucleotides line up with TRBD2. CDR1 LNHDA and CDR2 SQIVND come from the germline V gene (reference sequence). This CDR3 contains 21 residues. Trimming cost V 3 bases and J 3 bases; bases outside gene matches: 17. The CDR3 spells CASSIYKTGGLAGGTDYEQYF. The CDR3 DNA reads TGTGCCAGTAGTATCTATAAAACGGGGGGACTAGCGGGAGGGACGGACTACGAGCAGTACTTC.

V usage is TRBV29-1 and J usage is TRBJ2-2, with D possibly TRBD2 on 5 matching bases. Looked up from germline, CDR1 is SQVTM and CDR2 is ANQGSEA. The CDR3 is made up of 14 amino acids. V was trimmed by 1 base and J by 5 bases, leaving 11 bases between them. CDR3 coding DNA: TGCAGCGTTGAAGCTAGTCCGGGGACCGGGGAGCTGTTTTTT. This sequence encodes CSVEASPGTGELFF.

The chain recombines TRBV27 with TRBJ2-1, with D unresolved. Per germline, CDR1 MNHEY and CDR2 SMNVEV (reference sequence). V lost 2 bases and J 0 bases, leaving 11 bases between the germline ends. The CDR3 has 16 residues. CDR3 bases: TGTGCCAGCAGTTTACTGGGCTTCAGCTCCTACAATGAGCAGTTCTTC. It encodes CASSLLGFSSYNEQFF.

V and J are TRBV28 and TRBJ1-1; TRBD1 matches 8 bases. CDR1 and CDR2 (germline): MDHEN, SYDVKM. V lost 5 bases and J lost 1; bases outside the gene matches: 6. CDR3 length: 15 residues. The CDR3 loop reads CASSLYRGRNTEAFF. In DNA form, the CDR3 reads TGTGCCAGCAGTCTTTACAGGGGGAGGAACACTGAAGCTTTCTTT.

This clone was picked up a small number of times. This sequence joins TRBV11-3 and TRBJ1-1; D gene unclear. CDR1 is SGHNT, CDR2 YENEEA, per germline. The length of the CDR3 is 13 residues. The V end lost 3 bases, the J end lost 0 bases, and 5 bases lay between the germline ends. Here the CDR3 reads CASSFEVNTEAFF. The CDR3 bases are TGTGCCAGCAGCTTCGAGGTGAACACTGAAGCTTTCTTT.

V usage is TRBV5-4 and J usage is TRBJ2-1; 7 nucleotides match TRBD2. The CDR3 sequence is 15 residues long. The germline CDR1 and CDR2 sequences are SGHNT and YYREEE (reference sequence). After removal of 5 bases from V and 5 bases from J, the junction contained 10 bases not matched to a gene. The CDR3 DNA is TGTGCCAGCAGTTTCTTGTCGGGACTAAACAATGAGCAGTTCTTC. The encoded protein is CASSFLSGLNNEQFF. The variable domain in full, completed from reference TRBV5-4 and TRBJ2-1, reads ETGVTQSPTHLIKTRGQQVTLRCSSQSGHNTVSWYQQALGQGPQFIFQYYREEENGRGNFPPRFSGLQFPNYSSELNVNALELDDSALYLCASSFLSGLNNEQFFGPGTRLTVL.

The chain couples TRBV6-5 to TRBJ1-2, with 7 bases fitting TRBD1. Per germline, CDR1 MNHEY and CDR2 SVGAGI. V gave up 3 bases and J gave up 6 bases; unmatched junction bases: 7. This CDR3 is 14 amino acids long. CDR3 loop: CASSYGTGVNGYTF. DNA of the CDR3: TGTGCCAGCAGTTATGGAACAGGGGTGAATGGCTACACCTTC.

This chain connects TRBV28 to TRBJ2-7, with a tentative D call TRBD2 (5 bases). This CDR3 has 14 amino acids. Germline CDR1 and CDR2: MDHEN and SYDVKM. Trimming shortened V by 4 bases and J by 3 bases, and 13 bases separated the two germline ends. The DNA of the CDR3 is TGTGCCAGCAGTTCCGGGTTCGACTACTACGAGCAGTACTTC. Protein sequence: CASSSGFDYYEQYF.

The chain joins TRBV19 to TRBJ1-2, with 8 bases that match TRBD1. Germline V CDR1 and CDR2: LNHDA, SQIVND (reference sequence). The V and J ends lost 1 base and 4 bases, in that order; junction bases with no gene match: 2. CDR3 length: 14 residues. The CDR3 sequence: CASSIADRGYGYTF. CDR3 nucleotide sequence: TGTGCCAGTAGTATAGCCGACAGGGGCTATGGCTACACCTTC.

This chain uses TRBV6-5 with TRBJ1-3; D ambiguous. The ends were cut back, 6 bases at V and 0 bases at J, with 12 bases in the middle. The CDR3 loop spans 15 amino acids. The V gene's germline CDR1 is MNHEY and CDR2 SVGAGI. The CDR3 loop reads CASRPLKLSGNTIYF. The DNA of the CDR3 is TGTGCCAGCAGGCCCCTCAAGCTCTCTGGAAACACCATATATTTT.

This chain uses TRBV6-5 with TRBJ2-3; 11 positions match TRBD2. Germline CDR1 is MNHEY and CDR2 is SVGAGI. The CDR3 length is 16 residues. The V segment lost 4 bases and the J segment 6 bases; nucleotides outside the gene matches: 9. CDR3 residues: CASSFTTSGKADTQYF. The CDR3 bases are TGTGCCAGCAGTTTTACGACTAGCGGGAAGGCGGATACGCAGTATTTT.

The chain couples TRBV5-1 to TRBJ2-3, with 8 nucleotides matching TRBD1. The CDR3 sequence is 16 residues long. Per germline, CDR1 SGHRS and CDR2 YFSETQ. Trimming took 0 bases from V and 5 from J; bases not matched to a gene: 8. The CDR3: CASSLADLTGGDTQYF. As DNA, the CDR3 is TGCGCCAGCAGCTTGGCCGATCTTACAGGGGGAGATACGCAGTATTTT. Variable domain in full (rest from reference TRBV5-1 and TRBJ2-3): KAGVTQTPRYLIKTRGQQVTLSCSPISGHRSVSWYQQTPGQGLQFLFEYFSETQRNKGNFPGRFSGRQFSNSRSEMNVSTLELGDSALYLCASSLADLTGGDTQYFGPGTRLTVL.

Notes on this clone: Other nucleotide sequences in the sample specify the same CDR3. CDR3 sequence: CASSILAGGTDTQYF. The CDR3 DNA reads TGTGCCAGTAGTATCCTAGCGGGAGGAACAGATACGCAGTATTTT. The chain uses TRBV19 and TRBJ2-3, with 11 bases identical to TRBD2. This CDR3 is 15 amino acids long. Per the germline V gene, CDR1 is LNHDA and CDR2 is SQIVND (reference sequence). The junction had 2 bases not matched to a gene; V was cut back by 3 bases and J by 3 bases. Full variable domain (remainder filled in from reference TRBV19 and TRBJ2-3): DGGITQSPKYLFRKEGQNVTLSCEQNLNHDAMYWYRQDPGQGLRLIYYSQIVNDFQKGDIAEGYSVSREKKESFPLTVTSAQKNPTAFYLCASSILAGGTDTQYFGPGTRLTVL.

The J gene is TRBJ2-7, the V gene TRBV2; no definite D call. This CDR3 region has 13 residues. CDR1 and CDR2 from the germline V gene are SNHLY and FYNNEI. Trimming cost V 4 bases and J 0 bases, with 7 bases left between them. The CDR3 loop is CASSVRVSYEQYF. The CDR3 coding sequence is TGTGCCAGCAGTGTACGGGTCTCCTACGAGCAGTACTTC.

The chain is built from TRBV7-2 and TRBJ2-3, with 9 bases aligning to TRBD2. Trimming cost V 5 bases and J 6 bases; bases outside gene matches: 12. CDR1 and CDR2 from the germline V gene are SGHTA and FQGNSA. The CDR3 loop spans 16 amino acids. CDR3 sequence (DNA): TGTGCCAGCAGCCCTTTAGCGGGAGCGCCTAGGGATACGCAGTATTTT. The encoded protein is CASSPLAGAPRDTQYF.

The chain joins TRBV6-6 to TRBJ2-7; D is uncertain. Germline V lookup: CDR1 MNHNY, CDR2 SVGAGI (reference sequence). Trimming shortened V by 0 bases and J by 1 base, and 4 bases separated the two germline ends. This CDR3 region has 13 residues. CDR3 nucleotide sequence: TGTGCCAGCAGTTACTCCGGTTCCTACGAGCAGTACTTC. Protein product: CASSYSGSYEQYF.

This chain joins TRBV6-5 and TRBJ1-3; D gene unclear. V shed 6 bases and J shed 4 bases, with 13 bases lying between them. The length of the CDR3 is 14 residues. Germline assignment: CDR1 MNHEY and CDR2 SVGAGI. CDR3 nucleotide sequence: TGTGCCAGCAGCCCACAGATCACAGGAAACACCATATATTTT. Translation: CASSPQITGNTIYF.

The gene calls are TRBV28 and TRBJ1-1, with D possibly matching TRBD1 (6 bases). The CDR3 is 15 amino acids. V was cut by 2 bases and J by 2 bases, with 12 bases left in between. CDR1 and CDR2 (germline): MDHEN, SYDVKM. The CDR3 region is CASSLITGRNTEAFF. The CDR3 bases are TGTGCCAGCAGTTTAATAACAGGGAGAAACACTGAAGCTTTCTTT.

This chain connects TRBV7-9 to TRBJ1-1; 9 bases are shared with TRBD1. Germline CDR1 reads SEHNR; CDR2 reads FQNEAQ (reference sequence). V gave up 4 bases and J gave up 2 bases; unmatched junction bases: 17. This CDR3 has 19 residues. The CDR3 loop reads CASSSQIYRQGEGNTEAFF. The CDR3 DNA reads TGTGCCAGCAGCTCCCAAATCTATCGACAGGGGGAGGGTAACACTGAAGCTTTCTTT.

The chain carries TRBV2 and TRBJ1-2, with TRBD1 as a possible D gene (5 bases). The germline gives CDR1 SNHLY, CDR2 FYNNEI. The CDR3 consists of 13 residues. V was clipped by 6 bases and J by 8 bases, with 16 bases between them. The CDR3 loop is CASRVGGAQGYTF. The DNA for the CDR3 is TGTGCCAGCAGGGTAGGAGGGGCCCAGGGCTACACCTTC. The full variable domain, completed using reference TRBV2 and TRBJ1-2, is EPEVTQTPSHQVTQMGQEVILRCVPISNHLYFYWYRQILGQKVEFLVSFYNNEISEKSEIFDDQFSVERPDGSNFTLKIRSTKLEDSAMYFCASRVGGAQGYTFGSGTRLTVV.

The chain joins TRBV5-6 to TRBJ1-2; TRBD1 is a possible D gene (5 bases). The CDR3 loop spans 13 amino acids. V lost 4 bases and J 9 bases, leaving 16 bases between the germline ends. Germline values: CDR1 SGHDT, CDR2 YYEEEE. CDR3 in amino acids: CASSPTSRGSYTF. The CDR3 DNA is TGTGCCAGCAGCCCGACCTCCCGGGGGAGCTACACCTTC.

The chain combines TRBV4-2 with TRBJ1-5; no definite D call. The germline gives CDR1 LGHNA, CDR2 YNFKEQ. The CDR3 is 15 amino acids. Trimming cost V 0 bases and J 3 bases, with 9 bases left between them. This chain's CDR3 is CASSQDGRYNQPQHF. CDR3 nucleotide sequence: TGTGCCAGCAGCCAAGATGGCCGTTACAATCAGCCCCAGCATTTT.

The rearrangement joins TRBV13 to TRBJ2-7; D is possibly TRBD2 (5 bases). V was cut by 2 bases and J by 7 bases, with 12 bases left in between. This CDR3 has 13 residues. Per germline, CDR1 PRHDT and CDR2 FYEKMQ (reference sequence). The CDR3 region has the DNA TGTGCCAGCAGCTTAACGGGGTTTCGGGAGCAGTACTTC. Residues: CASSLTGFREQYF. The entire variable domain, with the rest obtained from reference TRBV13 and TRBJ2-7, is as follows: AAGVIQSPRHLIKEKRETATLKCYPIPRHDTVYWYQQGPGQDPQFLISFYEKMQSDKGSIPDRFSAQQFSDYHSELNMSSLELGDSALYFCASSLTGFREQYFGPGTRLTVT.

The V and J genes are TRBV11-1 and TRBJ1-1; 9 nucleotides line up with TRBD1. The CDR3 is 17 amino acids. CDR1 and CDR2 (germline): SGHAT, FQDESV (reference sequence). J gave up 5 bases and V 1 base, and 11 bases lay outside the gene matches. This CDR3 reads CASSLEVTGGWKTEAFF. The CDR3 coding sequence is TGTGCCAGCAGCTTAGAGGTGACAGGGGGTTGGAAGACTGAAGCTTTCTTT.

V usage is TRBV6-5 and J usage is TRBJ1-5; D call uncertain. V lost 2 bases, J lost 4 bases, and 6 bases lay in between. Germline lookup yields CDR1 MNHEY and CDR2 SVGAGI. This CDR3 region has 13 residues. The CDR3 loop is CASSYRENQPQHF. CDR3 nucleotide sequence: TGTGCCAGCAGTTACAGGGAGAATCAGCCCCAGCATTTT.

The chain recombines TRBV19 with TRBJ1-2; D gene unclear. The V end lost 3 bases, the J end lost 3 bases, and 8 bases lay between the germline ends. Looked up from germline, CDR1 is LNHDA and CDR2 is SQIVND (reference sequence). This CDR3 contains 13 residues. CDR3 residues: CASSINRDYGYTF. The CDR3 DNA sequence: TGTGCCAGTAGTATTAACCGGGACTATGGCTACACCTTC.

The chain uses TRBV28 and TRBJ1-1; 8 nucleotides match TRBD1. Germline CDR1 reads MDHEN; CDR2 reads SYDVKM. V lost 7 bases and J lost 0; bases outside the gene matches: 13. CDR3 length: 17 amino acids. The CDR3 nucleotides are TGTGCCAGCATTACAACAGGGGCAGGGGGCCTGAACACTGAAGCTTTCTTT. Residues: CASITTGAGGLNTEAFF.